The 8 T cell receptor beta chains below come from one sample, sequenced in a study of shared clonotypes between healthy human individuals. TCRdb's copy holds only in-frame clones and misses some; the assay was immunoSEQ multiplex PCR. The sample lists some 1,100,000 clones, approximately 80% occurring once. The specimen was memory CD4+ T cells from PBMCs. As for subset: CD45RA-negative fraction. The receptors derive from a man younger than 35 in good health. Some clones in this sample may be carry-over from other donors' samples.

J is TRBJ2-1 and V is TRBV6-5; D is unresolved. The CDR3 sequence is 11 residues long. CDR1 is MNHEY, CDR2 SVGAGI, per germline. Trimming stripped 2 bases from V and 5 bases from J, with 1 base between. This CDR3 is CASSYNNEQFF. CDR3 nucleotides: TGTGCCAGCAGTTACAACAATGAGCAGTTCTTC.

This clone appeared a single time. The chain is built from TRBV5-1 and TRBJ2-7; TRBD2 matches 11 bases. This CDR3 region has 17 residues. From germline, CDR1 is SGHRS and CDR2 YFSETQ. V gave up 4 bases and J gave up 0 bases; unmatched junction bases: 9. The CDR3 loop reads CASSDFLAGGLSYEQYF. In nucleotides, the CDR3 is TGCGCCAGCAGCGATTTCCTAGCGGGAGGTCTCTCCTACGAGCAGTACTTC.

This clone was detected a few times. A much bigger clone sits one base away, suggesting this may be a read error. The chain uses TRBV4-2 and TRBJ1-1; D unclear. The V end was cut by 5 bases, the J end by 4 bases, with 8 bases between. This CDR3 is built from 12 residues. CDR1 is LGHNA and CDR2 is YNFKEQ in the germline V gene. The CDR3 here is CASSLAFTEAFF. As DNA, the CDR3 is TGTGCCAGCAGCTTAGCATTCACTGAAGCTTTCTTT.

CDR3 bases: TGTGCCAGCAGTTACGGACAGGGTTACGAGACCCAGTACTTC. This sequence encodes CASSYGQGYETQYF. The V call is TRBV6-5, the J call TRBJ2-5, with 8 bases identical to TRBD1. Germline V gene data show CDR1 as MNHEY and CDR2 as SVGAGI. The CDR3 runs to 14 residues. The V segment lost 2 bases and the J segment 5 bases; nucleotides outside the gene matches: 4.

The chain carries TRBV5-1 and TRBJ1-2, with 9 bases identical to TRBD1. Trimming removed 6 bases from V and 8 bases from J; junction bases left unmatched: 20. CDR3 length equals 17 residues. Per germline, CDR1 SGHRS and CDR2 YFSETQ. Here the CDR3 DNA reads TGCGCCAGCAACTCGAATGGTGGGACAGGGACTCCTTGGGGCTACACCTTC. Residues: CASNSNGGTGTPWGYTF.

V and J are TRBV6-5 and TRBJ2-5; 10 bases map to TRBD2. The ends lost 5 bases at V and 5 bases at J; junction bases unmatched: 8. CDR3 length equals 15 residues. Germline V gives CDR1 MNHEY, CDR2 SVGAGI. In nucleotides, the CDR3 is TGTGCCAGCAGTCCCCCGGGACTAGCGAGGGAGACCCAGTACTTC. Translated: CASSPPGLARETQYF.

The J gene is TRBJ2-1, the V gene TRBV27; D possibly corresponds to TRBD1 (6 bases). Trimming left V 3 bases short and J 4 bases short, with 22 bases between. Per germline, CDR1 MNHEY and CDR2 SMNVEV (reference sequence). The CDR3 runs 18 residues. The CDR3 protein is CASSLTSTGPQKYNEQFF. The CDR3 region has the DNA TGTGCCAGCAGTTTGACCTCTACAGGGCCTCAAAAGTACAATGAGCAGTTCTTC.

The rearrangement joins TRBV2 to TRBJ2-1; 8 nucleotides align to TRBD1. This CDR3 contains 16 residues. The junction had 7 bases not matched to a gene; V was cut back by 6 bases and J by 0 bases. Germline values: CDR1 SNHLY, CDR2 FYNNEI. CDR3 coding DNA: TGTGCCAGCAGGGGACAGGTATCGTCCTCCTACAATGAGCAGTTCTTC. Translation gives CASRGQVSSSYNEQFF.